This T cell receptor beta chain was recorded in a study of technical replicates of blood from a few donors. Measured with immunoSEQ multiplex PCR; TCRdb has only the in-frame clones, and not every one. In the table there are approximately 79,000 clones, around 94% of which are singletons. Trimming took off 0 bases at V and 10 bases at J, with 30 bases between the two ends. This CDR3 spans 20 amino acids. Germline assignment: CDR1 LNHNV and CDR2 YYDKDF (reference sequence). This TCR came from a human donor in good health. This chain links TRBV15 with TRBJ1-4; D possibly corresponds to TRBD1 (5 bases). Sequencing input: T cells isolated from PBMCs. The CDR3 nucleotides are TGTGCCACCAGCAGAGATCTTTTCCGCAGGGAGGTTCTTATAGTCGGAAAACTGTTTTTT. This gives the protein CATSRDLFRREVLIVGKLFF.